A selection of T cell receptor beta chains follows, all from one sample in a study of cytomegalovirus exposure and HLA in healthy donors. The data were produced by immunoSEQ multiplex PCR, yet TCRdb's version contains in-frame clones alone and is incomplete. The sample records about 110,000 clones, 75% to 80% being singletons. Sequenced material: PBMCs. The source is a woman aged 25 to 45 in good health and CMV-seronegative. The CDR3 runs from the conserved cysteine through the conserved F or W. A D gene is named only where the DNA matches it firmly. The size entry is marked missing in some rows and otherwise reads once, few, many or a size class.

>.|TRBV30|TRBD2|TRBJ2-5
TGTGCCTGGAGTGTGTCGGGGGGGTGGTATGGTGAGACCCAGTACTTC
CAWSVSGGWYGETQYF
>.|TRBV10-3|.|TRBJ2-5
TGTGCCATCAGTGACCGCGAAGGGGCGAAGACCCAGTACTTC
CAISDREGAKTQYF
>.|TRBV28|TRBD1|TRBJ2-3
TGTGCCAGCAGTCTGCCGGGACAGATAGCAGATACGCAGTATTTT
CASSLPGQIADTQYF
>.|TRBV9|TRBD1|TRBJ2-1
TGTGCCAGCAGCGTAGAGACAGGGTGGGGCAATGAGCAGTTCTTC
CASSVETGWGNEQFF
>.|TRBV9|.|TRBJ1-4
TGTGCCAGCAGCGTAGCCGGAGGGCGCGGAGAAAAACTGTTTTTT
CASSVAGGRGEKLFF
>.|TRBV9|.|TRBJ2-2
TGTGCCAGCAGCACGGAGAGCGGGCCTGTGGGGGAGCTGTTTTTT
CASSTESGPVGELFF
>.|TRBV2|.|TRBJ1-5
TGTGCCAGCAGTGTAGTCGCGCCTAGCAATCAGCCCCAGCATTTT
CASSVVAPSNQPQHF
>.|TRBV7-3|TRBD2|TRBJ2-1
TGTGCCAGCAGCTGGGGAGCGGGAGGGCGCAATGAGCAGTTCTTC
CASSWGAGGRNEQFF
>.|TRBV28|TRBD1|TRBJ2-7
TGTGCCAGCAGGCCAAGGACAGGCAGTACCTACGAGCAGTACTTC
CASRPRTGSTYEQYF
>.|TRBV7-9|.|TRBJ2-4
TGTGCCAGCAGCTTAGTCTCGCGGGTCTGGGTCGAAAACATTCAGTACTTC
CASSLVSRVWVENIQYF
>.|TRBV28|.|TRBJ1-3
TGTGCCAGCAGGGGGGCAGGAAACACCATATATTTT
CASRGAGNTIYF
>.|TRBV10-1|TRBD1|TRBJ1-6
TGCGCCAGAAGACAGGGGGTAGAAAAAAAGAGCTCCTATAATTCACCCCTCCACTTT
CARRQGVEKKSSYNSPLHF
>.|TRBV4-1|TRBD1|TRBJ2-5
TGCGCCAGCAGCCAAGTGGGGACAGGGGTACAAGAGACCCAGTACTTC
CASSQVGTGVQETQYF
>few|TRBV30|TRBD1|TRBJ1-3
TGTGCCTGGAGCAATGACAGGGCGGTGGGAAACACCATATATTTT
CAWSNDRAVGNTIYF
>few|TRBV30|.|TRBJ2-1
TGTGCCTGGACCTCCGGGTGGGACAATGAGCAGTTCTTC
CAWTSGWDNEQFF
>.|TRBV7-2|TRBD1|TRBJ2-1
TGTGCCAGCAGCTTAGACAGGGGGCGGATTTCCTACAATGAGCAGTTCTTC
CASSLDRGRISYNEQFF
>.|TRBV19|.|TRBJ1-2
TGTGCCAGTAGTATAGCCAGGGATCCAAACCCTGGAGGCTACACCTTC
CASSIARDPNPGGYTF
>.|TRBV2|TRBD1|TRBJ1-1
TGTGCCAGCAGTATGGACAGGGGTATGAACACTGAAGCTTTCTTT
CASSMDRGMNTEAFF
>few|TRBV5-4|TRBD1|TRBJ2-1
TGTGCCAGCAGACCTAGACAGGGTAGCTCCTACAATGAGCAGTTCTTC
CASRPRQGSSYNEQFF
>.|TRBV30|.|TRBJ1-5
TGTGCCTGGGCCGAACAGGGCAATCAGCCCCAGCATTTT
CAWAEQGNQPQHF
>once|TRBV6-7|TRBD2|TRBJ2-3
TGTGCCAGCAGTCAAAGAAGTTTAGCGGGAGGAGCAGATACGCAGTATTTT
CASSQRSLAGGADTQYF
>.|TRBV10-3|.|TRBJ2-1
TGTGCCATCGGGGCGGGACAGATCCAACTTGAGCAGTTCTTC
CAIGAGQIQLEQFF
>.|TRBV4-2|.|TRBJ1-5
TGTGCCAGCAGCCAGGATACGACAGATTATCAGCCCCAGCATTTT
CASSQDTTDYQPQHF
>.|TRBV27|.|TRBJ1-4
TGTGCCAGCAGTTCAGGGCTGGATGAAAAACTGTTTTTT
CASSSGLDEKLFF
>once|TRBV7-8|.|TRBJ2-2
TGTGCCAGCAGCTTAACTCCATTCCCGAACACCGGGGAGCTGTTTTTT
CASSLTPFPNTGELFF
>.|TRBV28|TRBD1|TRBJ2-7
TGTGCCAGCAGTAACACAGGGGGCGGGTTTGAGCAGTACTTC
CASSNTGGGFEQYF
>.|TRBV5-6|.|TRBJ1-2
TGTGCCAGCAGCTTGGACAGGGCCGGCCCGCGCTATGGCTACACCTTC
CASSLDRAGPRYGYTF
>.|TRBV4-3|TRBD2|TRBJ2-1
TGCGCCAGCAGCCAAGAAAGGCTAGCGGGAGGGCCGGAGCAGTTCTTC
CASSQERLAGGPEQFF
>.|TRBV11-2|.|TRBJ2-3
TGTGCCAGCAGCCAAGGAGGGTATCCGGATACGCAGTATTTT
CASSQGGYPDTQYF
>.|TRBV28|.|TRBJ1-5
TGTGCCAGCAGCCGGGGCGGGGGATTAGGCAATCAGCCCCAGCATTTT
CASSRGGGLGNQPQHF
>.|TRBV5-4|.|TRBJ2-4
TGTGCCAGCAGCTCCGGCGGAGTAGATCGAGCCAAAAACATTCAGTACTTC
CASSSGGVDRAKNIQYF
>.|TRBV28|.|TRBJ1-5
TGTGCCAGCAGTTACCCTGAACAAACCCAGCATTTT
CASSYPEQTQHF
>.|TRBV27|TRBD1|TRBJ2-7
TGTGCCAGCAGTTTATCACAGGGGACCGAGCAGTACTTC
CASSLSQGTEQYF
>.|TRBV19|.|TRBJ2-3
TGTGCCAGTAGCCCCATACTAGCCGGAGATACGCAGTATTTT
CASSPILAGDTQYF
>.|TRBV30|.|TRBJ1-3
TGTGCCCAGGGCTCTGGAAACACCATATATTTT
CAQGSGNTIYF
>.|TRBV7-9|.|TRBJ2-6
TGTGCCAGCAGCTCGACCAGGGGGGCGCACTCTGGGGCCAACGTCCTGACTTTC
CASSSTRGAHSGANVLTF
>.|TRBV6-5|.|TRBJ2-2
TGTGCCAGCAGGCCCGGGGCCGGGGAGCTGTTTTTT
CASRPGAGELFF
>.|TRBV15|.|TRBJ1-4
TGTGCCACCAGCCAGGGCAACTCGAAAGAAAAACTGTTTTTT
CATSQGNSKEKLFF
>.|TRBV5-1|.|TRBJ2-7
TGCGCCAGCAGCTTGGGGGACAATCCCTACGAGCAGTACTTC
CASSLGDNPYEQYF
>few|TRBV5-6|.|TRBJ2-7
TGTGCCAGCAGCCCTGGAGGCCGGCGAGGCTCCTACGAGCAGTACTTC
CASSPGGRRGSYEQYF
>.|TRBV7-9|TRBD2|TRBJ2-7
TGTGCCAGCAGCCCTCGACTAGCGGCAGTCTACGAGCAGTACTTC
CASSPRLAAVYEQYF
>.|TRBV30|TRBD1|TRBJ1-5
TGTGCCTGCGCAGGGGGAGCAAATCAGCCCCAGCATTTT
CACAGGANQPQHF
>few|TRBV14|.|TRBJ1-2
TGTGCCAGCAGCCAAGACAGGGCAAACTATGGCTACACCTTC
CASSQDRANYGYTF
>.|TRBV27|TRBD2|TRBJ2-7
TGTGCCAGCGGCACTAGCGGCGAGCAGTACTTC
CASGTSGEQYF
>once|TRBV5-1|.|TRBJ1-1
TGCGCCAGCGCCAATAGTGGGGGGTACACTGAAGCTTTCTTT
CASANSGGYTEAFF
>.|TRBV7-9|TRBD1|TRBJ1-5
TGTGCCAGCAGCGACGTGACAGGGGATCAGCCCCAGCATTTT
CASSDVTGDQPQHF
>.|TRBV7-2|TRBD2|TRBJ2-5
TGTGCCAGCAGACCGGGACTAGCGGTTCAAGAGACCCAGTACTTC
CASRPGLAVQETQYF
>many|TRBV19|.|TRBJ1-1
TGTGCCAGTAGCCCTAACGGGAACGGGAACACTGAAGCTTTCTTT
CASSPNGNGNTEAFF
>.|TRBV5-1|.|TRBJ2-5
TGCGCCAGCTGGGGGCCGTACCAAGAGACCCAGTACTTC
CASWGPYQETQYF